One sample yielded the 2 T cell receptor beta chains listed below, sequenced in a study of CD8+CD57+ T cells in acquired aplastic anemia. By flow cytometry, patients selected for sequencing had shown an expansion of CD8+CD57+ cells. TCR beta VDJ and CDR3 profiles were obtained from a genomic DNA template. TCRdb re-called the reads with MiXCR, one entry per CDR3 protein. The sample yields fewer than 200,000 distinct CDR3 sequences, over 70% seen once. The sample was sorted CD4+, CD8+, or CD8+CD57+ T cells (not recorded which) from PBMCs. The origin of the receptors is a human donor with aplastic anemia.

The rearrangement links TRBV7-2 to TRBJ1-1; possibly TRBD1 for D (6 bases). Per the germline V gene, CDR1 is SGHTA and CDR2 is FQGNSA. V lost 5 bases and J 3 bases, leaving 16 bases between the germline ends. CDR3 length: 15 amino acids. CDR3 region: CASSAKGGGHTEAFF. The CDR3 DNA reads TGTGCCAGCAGCGCAAAGGGGGGGGGGCACACTGAAGCTTTCTTT.

In this sample, this clonotype turned up once. In DNA, the CDR3 is TGTGCCAGCAGCCCGGTTGTGGGGGGAGGTGAAGCTTTCTTT. As protein: CASSPVVGGGEAFF. This rearrangement joins TRBV7-9 to TRBJ1-1; tentative D call: TRBD1 (5 bases). The V gene's germline CDR1 is SEHNR and CDR2 FQNEAQ (reference sequence). This CDR3 comprises 14 residues. Trimming removed 5 bases at V and 7 bases at J, with 17 bases between. Full variable domain (missing parts from reference TRBV7-9 and TRBJ1-1): DTGVSQNPRHKITKRGQNVTFRCDPISEHNRLYWYRQTLGQGPEFLTYFQNEAQLEKSRLLSDRFSAERPKGSFSTLEIQRTEQGDSAMYLCASSPVVGGGEAFFGQGTRLTVV.